This TCR beta chain was identified during a study of blood T cell repertoires in COVID-19. Study-level background: Acute and convalescent COVID-19 samples came from the United States, Italy and Spain. The cDNA or gDNA used as material had been derived from T cells, B-cell-depleted T cells, or PBMCs.

In the source study's methods: Amplifying reference gene primers gave estimates of nucleated cell counts. Assay: immunoSEQ multiplex PCR; the TCRdb copy retains only in-frame clones and omits some. V, J and clone size are those of that table, while D and trimming were read from the DNA. Found here are approximately 150,000 clones, approximately 82% of them singletons; the top ten hold roughly 19%. Specimen: peripheral blood. This TCR was sampled from a woman aged 65 to 85 who had recovered from COVID-19.

The CDR3 spells CASSARQGTPNYGYTF. CDR3 sequence (DNA): TGTGCCAGCAGTGCCCGACAGGGAACCCCTAACTATGGCTACACCTTC. The chain is built from TRBV6-1 and TRBJ1-2; 7 positions agree with TRBD1. This CDR3 spans 16 amino acids. Germline V gene data show CDR1 as MNHNS and CDR2 as SASEGT. V lost 4 bases, J lost 0 bases, and 8 bases stayed unmatched.